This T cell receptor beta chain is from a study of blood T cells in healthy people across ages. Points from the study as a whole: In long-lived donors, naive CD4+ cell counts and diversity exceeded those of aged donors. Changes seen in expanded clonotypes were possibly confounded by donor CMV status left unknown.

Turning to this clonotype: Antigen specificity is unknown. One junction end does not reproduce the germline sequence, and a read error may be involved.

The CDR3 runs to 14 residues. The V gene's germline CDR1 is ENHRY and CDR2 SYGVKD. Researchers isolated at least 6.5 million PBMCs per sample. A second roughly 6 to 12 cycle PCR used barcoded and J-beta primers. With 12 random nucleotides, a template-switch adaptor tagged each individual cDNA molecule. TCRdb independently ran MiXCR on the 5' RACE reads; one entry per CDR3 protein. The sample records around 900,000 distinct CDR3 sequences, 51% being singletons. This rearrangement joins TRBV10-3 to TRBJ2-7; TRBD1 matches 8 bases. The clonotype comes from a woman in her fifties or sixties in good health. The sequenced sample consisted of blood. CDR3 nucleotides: TGTGCCACCAGTCCGGGACAGGACCACTACGAGCAGTACTTC. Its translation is CATSPGQDHYEQYF.